This TCR beta chain was sequenced in a study of glioma-infiltrating T cells after dendritic cell vaccination. Looked up from germline, CDR1 is SGHNT and CDR2 is YENEEA. The CDR3 length is 14 residues. The trim removed 5 bases at V and 1 base at J, leaving 4 bases unmatched. The table lists this clone with a few counts. Here immunoSEQ multiplex PCR was the method, and the copy in TCRdb shows in-frame clones only, minus some. The sample shows about 82,000 clones, about 90% of them seen only once. The rearrangement links TRBV11-3 to TRBJ1-1, with 7 bases fitting TRBD1. The specimen was blood, collected before dendritic cell vaccination. The clonotype originates from a human donor with glioblastoma. In DNA, the CDR3 is TGTGCCAGCAGCCCCAGACAGGGGAACACTGAAGCTTTCTTT. It specifies CASSPRQGNTEAFF.